These 15 T cell receptor beta chains originate from one sample sequenced in a study of shared clonotypes between healthy human individuals. The data were produced by immunoSEQ multiplex PCR, yet TCRdb's version contains in-frame clones alone and is incomplete. The table has about 2.3 million clones, about 90% seen once; the top ten hold 0.37%. The material sequenced was naive CD4+ T cells from PBMCs. As to subset: CD45RA+ positively selected. These receptors all stem from a man between 18 and 35 years old in good health. Some clones in this sample may be carry-over from other donors' samples.

J is TRBJ2-7 and V is TRBV11-3, with 8 nucleotides matching TRBD1. The germline V gene has CDR1 SGHNT and CDR2 YENEEA. The J segment lost 3 bases and the V segment lost 5 bases, leaving 9 bases of the junction unmatched. This CDR3 comprises 15 residues. For the CDR3, the DNA is TGTGCCAGCAGCGGCCGTCGACAGGGGAACTACGAGCAGTACTTC. Translation: CASSGRRQGNYEQYF.

Of note for this clone: The sample contains more than one DNA sequence encoding this CDR3. The V call is TRBV7-9, the J call TRBJ2-7; a weak D match, TRBD2 (5 bases). Germline CDR1 and CDR2: SEHNR and FQNEAQ (reference sequence). The V end was cut by 9 bases, the J end by 0 bases, with 15 bases between. CDR3 length equals 14 residues. This CDR3 is CASRTSGSSYEQYF. The CDR3 DNA reads TGTGCCAGTCGCACATCGGGGAGCTCCTACGAGCAGTACTTC.

The chain carries TRBV6-1 and TRBJ2-7, with 9 bases fitting TRBD2. J lost 2 bases, V lost 3 bases, and 5 bases had no gene match. There are 15 residues in the CDR3. CDR1 MNHNS and CDR2 SASEGT come from the germline V gene. The CDR3, as DNA: TGTGCCAGCAGTGAGGTAGCGGGGGACGCCTACGAGCAGTACTTC. Protein: CASSEVAGDAYEQYF.

This rearrangement joins TRBV6-1 to TRBJ2-2; D gene uncertain. Looked up from germline, CDR1 is MNHNS and CDR2 is SASEGT. The CDR3 runs 12 residues. Deletions cut 5 bases from V and 8 bases from J, with 9 bases between. CDR3 loop: CASSYTLGELFF. The CDR3 DNA is TGTGCCAGCAGTTATACCCTAGGGGAGCTGTTTTTT.

On this clone itself: Other DNA variants within this sample encode the same CDR3. J is TRBJ2-5 and V is TRBV4-3; the D is unclear. Germline assignment: CDR1 LGHNA and CDR2 YSLEER. CDR3 size: 12 residues. Trimming removed 0 bases at V and 1 base at J, with 0 bases between. CDR3 sequence: CASSQDQETQYF. In nucleotides, the CDR3 is TGCGCCAGCAGCCAAGACCAAGAGACCCAGTACTTC.

The chain couples TRBV7-2 to TRBJ2-2; D uncertain. There are 12 residues in the CDR3. V lost 8 bases and J 7 bases, leaving 11 bases between the germline ends. The germline V gene encodes CDR1 SGHTA and CDR2 FQGNSA. DNA of the CDR3: TGTGCCAGCGGCAAACTCGGCGGGGAGCTGTTTTTT. This codes for CASGKLGGELFF.

In DNA, the CDR3 is TGTGCCAGCAGCTCGTTAGATACGCAGTATTTT. It translates to CASSSLDTQYF. The chain combines TRBV5-6 with TRBJ2-3; unclear D gene. The CDR3 is 11 residues long. V was cut by 3 bases and J by 5 bases, with 4 bases left in between. Germline CDR1 is SGHDT and CDR2 is YYEEEE.

This clone was seen a few times. This chain connects TRBV19 to TRBJ1-5; the D gene is possibly TRBD1 (5 bases). The ends were cut back, 6 bases at V and 7 bases at J, with 10 bases in the middle. This CDR3 region has 12 residues. Germline loops: CDR1 LNHDA, CDR2 SQIVND (reference sequence). In nucleotides, the CDR3 is TGTGCCAGTAGGCGGGGGGACCAGCCCCAGCATTTT. This codes for CASRRGDQPQHF.

The genes are TRBV18 and TRBJ1-4; TRBD1 is a possible D gene (5 bases). Germline V gene sequence: CDR1 KGHSH, CDR2 LQKENI. The CDR3 contains 15 residues. The V end lost 1 base, the J end lost 7 bases, and 13 bases lay between the germline ends. CDR3 amino acids: CASSPREGNGEKLFF. The CDR3 DNA is TGTGCCAGCTCACCACGAGAGGGGAACGGTGAAAAACTGTTTTTT.

The V call is TRBV5-4, the J call TRBJ1-2, with D perhaps matching TRBD1 (5 bases). Trimming took 0 bases from V and 5 from J, leaving 14 bases between them. The germline gives CDR1 SGHNT, CDR2 YYREEE (reference sequence). This CDR3 is built from 15 residues. CDR3 protein: CASSLVGQGPYGYTF. The CDR3 DNA reads TGTGCCAGCAGCTTGGTCGGGCAGGGCCCTTATGGCTACACCTTC.

The CDR3 coding sequence is TGCGCCAGCAGCGGGGGACACATGGGACTAGCGGGAGGCTACGAGCAGTACTTC. Translation: CASSGGHMGLAGGYEQYF. This rearrangement joins TRBV5-1 to TRBJ2-7; 15 nucleotides line up with TRBD2. The V segment lost 4 bases and the J segment 3 bases; nucleotides outside the gene matches: 11. The CDR3 spans 18 residues. Per germline, CDR1 SGHRS and CDR2 YFSETQ.

The chain's CDR3 is CASSLGLDRPQHF. CDR3 sequence (DNA): TGTGCCAGCAGCTTAGGGTTAGATCGGCCCCAGCATTTT. V gene TRBV11-2 combines with J gene TRBJ1-5; D is uncertain. V was pared by 1 base and J by 9 bases, with 10 bases between. The CDR3 sequence is 13 residues long. Germline V lookup: CDR1 SGHAT, CDR2 FQNNGV.

This chain uses TRBV7-2 with TRBJ2-5; tentatively, D is TRBD2 (5 bases). Looked up from germline, CDR1 is SGHTA and CDR2 is FQGNSA. Trimming took off 0 bases at V and 4 bases at J, with 12 bases between the two ends. This CDR3 has 15 amino acids. In DNA form, the CDR3 reads TGTGCCAGCAGCTTAGCCGGGGTAGGAGGAGAGACCCAGTACTTC. Translated: CASSLAGVGGETQYF.

This chain connects TRBV28 to TRBJ2-7, with D unresolved. Germline V lookup: CDR1 MDHEN, CDR2 SYDVKM. The CDR3 extends over 14 amino acids. The germline V and J ends were trimmed by 3 bases and 3 bases, with 12 bases remaining between them. The CDR3 region is CASSFLSFNYEQYF. The CDR3, as DNA: TGTGCCAGCAGTTTTCTCTCATTCAACTACGAGCAGTACTTC.

This clone was recorded a few times. The rearrangement links TRBV30 to TRBJ1-2; the D is unclear. The CDR3 extends over 13 amino acids. Germline CDR1 reads GTSNPN; CDR2 reads SVGIG (reference sequence). V was clipped by 3 bases and J by 8 bases, with 16 bases between them. The DNA for the CDR3 is TGTGCCTGGAGCCCAGGCCGATCCCACGGCTACACCTTC. It encodes CAWSPGRSHGYTF. The whole variable domain, filled in from reference TRBV30 and TRBJ1-2, reads SQTIHQWPATLVQPVGSPLSLECTVEGTSNPNLYWYRQAAGRGLQLLFYSVGIGQISSEVPQNLSASRPQDRQFILSSKKLLLSDSGFYLCAWSPGRSHGYTFGSGTRLTVV.